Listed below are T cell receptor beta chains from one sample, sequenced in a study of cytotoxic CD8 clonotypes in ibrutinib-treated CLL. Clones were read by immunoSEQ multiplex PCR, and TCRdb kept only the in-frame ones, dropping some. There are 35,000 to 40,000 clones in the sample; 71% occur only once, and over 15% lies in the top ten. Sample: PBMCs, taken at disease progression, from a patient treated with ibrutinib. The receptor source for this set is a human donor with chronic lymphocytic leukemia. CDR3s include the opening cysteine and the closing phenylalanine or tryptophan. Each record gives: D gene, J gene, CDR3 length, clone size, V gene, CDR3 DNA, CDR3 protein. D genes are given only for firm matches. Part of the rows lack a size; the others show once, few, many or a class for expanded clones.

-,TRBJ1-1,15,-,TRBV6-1,TGTGCCAGCAGTGAGGTAATGGGGAAAAACACTGAAGCTTTCTTT,CASSEVMGKNTEAFF
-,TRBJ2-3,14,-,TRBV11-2,TGTGCCAGCTCCAGCGGAAGGAACCCAGATACGCAGTATTTT,CASSSGRNPDTQYF
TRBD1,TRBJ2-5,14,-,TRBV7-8,TGTGCCAGCACCCCGGGGGACAGGGGGGAGACCCAGTACTTC,CASTPGDRGETQYF
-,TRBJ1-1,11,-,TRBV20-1,TGCAGTGCTCGGCAGATCACTGAAGCTTTCTTT,CSARQITEAFF
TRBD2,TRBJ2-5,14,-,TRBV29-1,TGCAGCGTTTTGGGACTAGCGGGCCAAGAGACCCAGTACTTC,CSVLGLAGQETQYF
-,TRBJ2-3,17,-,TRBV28,TGTGCCAGCAGTTTCAGACCCACGCCTGGAGGCGCAGATACGCAGTATTTT,CASSFRPTPGGADTQYF
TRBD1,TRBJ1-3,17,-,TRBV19,TGTGCCAGTAGTATGCTTGGGGGACAGGGTGCTGGAAACACCATATATTTT,CASSMLGGQGAGNTIYF
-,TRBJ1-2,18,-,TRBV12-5,TGTGCTAGTGGTTTGGTACTGGGGGAAGATTTGGCTAACTATGGCTACACCTTC,CASGLVLGEDLANYGYTF
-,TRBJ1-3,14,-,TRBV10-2,TGCGCCAGCAGTGCACAGGGTTCTGGAAACACCATATATTTT,CASSAQGSGNTIYF
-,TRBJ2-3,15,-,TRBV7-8,TGTGCCAGCAGCGAAGGGGGGTTTAGCACAGATACGCAGTATTTT,CASSEGGFSTDTQYF
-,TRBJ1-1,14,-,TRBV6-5,TGTGCCAGCAGTCGGACATGGGAGAACACTGAAGCTTTCTTT,CASSRTWENTEAFF
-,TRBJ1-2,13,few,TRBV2,TGTGCCAGCGGAGCAGGGAGGAACTATGGCTACACCTTC,CASGAGRNYGYTF
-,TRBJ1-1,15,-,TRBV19,TGTGCCAGTAGTCCTCGCGGAGGTTCGAACACTGAAGCTTTCTTT,CASSPRGGSNTEAFF
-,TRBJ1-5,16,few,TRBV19,TGTGCCAGTAGTACCTTGGACAGAAAAGGCAATCAGCCCCAGCATTTT,CASSTLDRKGNQPQHF
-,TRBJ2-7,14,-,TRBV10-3,TGTGCCATCAGGGACAGTCGAGGGGGCTACGAGCAGTACTTC,CAIRDSRGGYEQYF
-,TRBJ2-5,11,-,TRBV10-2,TGCGCCAGCAGTGACCTGGAGACCCAGTACTTC,CASSDLETQYF
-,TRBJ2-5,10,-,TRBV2,TGTGCCAGCAGTGAAGAGACCCAGTACTTC,CASSEETQYF
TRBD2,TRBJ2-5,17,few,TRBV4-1,TGCGCCAGCAGCCAAGGAAGTAGCGGGGGGGCCGGGGAGACCCAGTACTTC,CASSQGSSGGAGETQYF
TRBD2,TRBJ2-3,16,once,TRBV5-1,TGCGCCAGCACCGTTCTAGCGGGGGGACGCACAGATACGCAGTATTTT,CASTVLAGGRTDTQYF
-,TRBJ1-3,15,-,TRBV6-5,TGTGCCAGCAGTTCAAGGGAGTTCTCTGGAAACACCATATATTTT,CASSSREFSGNTIYF
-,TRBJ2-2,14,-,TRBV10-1,TGCGCCAGCAGTGATGTGGGGAGCACCGGGGAGCTGTTTTTT,CASSDVGSTGELFF
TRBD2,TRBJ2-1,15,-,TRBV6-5,TGTGCCAGCAGTTTCGGACTAGCGGGGGCAAATGAGCAGTTCTTC,CASSFGLAGANEQFF
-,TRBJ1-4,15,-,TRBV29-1,TGCAGCGTTGAAGATGCGGGCGGTATGAATGAAAAACTGTTTTTT,CSVEDAGGMNEKLFF
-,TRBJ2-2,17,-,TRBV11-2,TGTGCCAGCAGCTTAGCGGGAGTGGGTTCGGTAACCGGGGAGCTGTTTTTT,CASSLAGVGSVTGELFF
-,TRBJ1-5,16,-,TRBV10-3,TGTGCCATCAGTGAGTCAGTAGGGTTCGGTAATCAGCCCCAGCATTTT,CAISESVGFGNQPQHF
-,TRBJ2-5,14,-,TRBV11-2,TGTGCCAGCAGCTTAGATAGTTGGCGAGAGACCCAGTACTTC,CASSLDSWRETQYF
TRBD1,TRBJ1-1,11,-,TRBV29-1,TGCAGCGGGGTGACAGGGAGGGAAGCTTTCTTT,CSGVTGREAFF
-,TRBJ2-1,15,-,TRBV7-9,TGTGCCAGCAGCTTAGGAGACAGCCCCTACAATGAGCAGTTCTTC,CASSLGDSPYNEQFF
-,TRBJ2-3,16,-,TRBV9,TGTGCCAGCAGCGTAGCGAGCTCGGTCAGCACAGATACGCAGTATTTT,CASSVASSVSTDTQYF
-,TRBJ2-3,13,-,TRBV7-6,TGTGCCAGCAGCGATCGGGCTGCAGATACGCAGTATTTT,CASSDRAADTQYF
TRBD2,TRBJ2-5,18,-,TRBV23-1,TGCGCCAGCACCATCACGCGACTAGCGGGGTCAACACAAGAGACCCAGTACTTC,CASTITRLAGSTQETQYF
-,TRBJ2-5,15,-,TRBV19,TGTGCCAGTAGTCGGTTGGGGGCGCAACAAGAGACCCAGTACTTC,CASSRLGAQQETQYF
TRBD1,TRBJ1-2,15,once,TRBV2,TGTGCTAGCAGGGTACAGGGGCTTAGTGACTATGGCTACACCTTC,CASRVQGLSDYGYTF